The 16 T cell receptor beta chains given below trace back to one sample, sequenced in a study of blood T cell repertoires in COVID-19. Produced via immunoSEQ multiplex PCR; TCRdb's table is partial and in-frame only. The sample records 140,000 or so clones, over 70% being singletons. The specimen sequenced was peripheral blood. Receptor source: an older woman with acute or convalescent COVID-19.

The chain combines TRBV29-1 with TRBJ2-5; D possibly corresponds to TRBD1 (6 bases). The CDR3 consists of 15 residues. The germline V gene encodes CDR1 SQVTM and CDR2 ANQGSEA. Trimming pared 7 bases from V and 2 bases from J, leaving 20 bases between. The CDR3 is CSARPRGGIQETQYF. CDR3 nucleotides: TGCAGCGCTCGCCCCAGGGGCGGCATACAAGAGACCCAGTACTTC.

J is TRBJ1-6 and V is TRBV27; tentatively, D is TRBD1 (6 bases). The V gene's germline CDR1 is MNHEY and CDR2 SMNVEV (reference sequence). This CDR3 has 19 residues. Trimming removed 1 base at V and 0 bases at J, with 16 bases between. Here the CDR3 DNA reads TGTGCCAGCAGTTTATTGGGACAAGGCTTCAGCTCCTATAATTCACCCCTCCACTTT. It codes for CASSLLGQGFSSYNSPLHF.

The gene calls are TRBV5-8 and TRBJ1-1; 7 bases fit TRBD1. The junction had 15 bases not matched to a gene; V was cut back by 9 bases and J by 1 base. Germline V gene lookup returns CDR1 SGHTS and CDR2 YDEGEE. There are 16 residues in the CDR3. The CDR3 bases are TGTGCCACCGGACCTCGGAGGGGGCCCGGGAACACTGAAGCTTTCTTT. Its translation: CATGPRRGPGNTEAFF.

This chain connects TRBV28 to TRBJ1-3; tentatively, D is TRBD1 (6 bases). Germline V lookup: CDR1 MDHEN, CDR2 SYDVKM. The CDR3 is 14 amino acids. V lost 3 bases and J lost 6, with 12 bases in between. The CDR3 DNA sequence: TGTGCCAGCAGTTTCGTGGGGGCAGAAAACACCATATATTTT. It encodes CASSFVGAENTIYF.

The chain joins TRBV5-1 to TRBJ2-7; the D gene is possibly TRBD1 (5 bases). This CDR3 is 13 amino acids long. The germline V gene has CDR1 SGHRS and CDR2 YFSETQ. The V end lost 4 bases, the J end lost 1 base, and 9 bases lay between the germline ends. DNA of the CDR3: TGCGCCAGCAGCCCCAGGACATCCTACGAGCAGTACTTC. Translated, it gives CASSPRTSYEQYF.

The genes are TRBV7-9 and TRBJ2-1; unclear D gene. The CDR3 spans 13 residues. Trimming stripped 2 bases from V and 10 bases from J, with 12 bases between. Per germline, CDR1 SEHNR and CDR2 FQNEAQ (reference sequence). DNA of the CDR3: TGTGCCAGCAGCTTACGACCCCCTAGGGAGCAGTTCTTC. This codes for CASSLRPPREQFF.

The chain uses TRBV9 and TRBJ2-3; 9 bases align to TRBD2. Trimming cost V 3 bases and J 1 base; bases outside gene matches: 3. Per germline, CDR1 SGDLS and CDR2 YYNGEE. The CDR3 length is 15 residues. CDR3 DNA sequence: TGTGCCAGCAGCGGGGCGGGAGGGCGCACAGATACGCAGTATTTT. Translating it yields CASSGAGGRTDTQYF.

The chain recombines TRBV3-1 (or the pseudogene TRBV3-2) with TRBJ2-7; 8 bases match TRBD1. The CDR3 is 15 amino acids. Germline V gene data show CDR1 as LGHDT and CDR2 as YNNKEL (reference sequence). V shed 3 bases, J shed 2 bases, and the junction held 6 bases outside the gene matches. As DNA, the CDR3 is TGTGCCAGCAGCCATTCCGGGACAGGAGCCTACGAGCAGTACTTC. Translating gives CASSHSGTGAYEQYF.

The chain couples TRBV28 to TRBJ1-2; D not certain. The V gene lost 6 bases and the J gene lost 6 bases, with 20 bases spanning the gap. This CDR3 is 15 amino acids long. Germline CDR1 MDHEN, CDR2 SYDVKM. CDR3 bases: TGTGCCAGCAGCCCGTCGGGGTCCTCCTCTAATGGCTACACCTTC. This sequence encodes CASSPSGSSSNGYTF.

The gene calls are TRBV10-3 and TRBJ2-1, with 9 bases lining up with TRBD2. The CDR3 contains 16 residues. With 3 bases clipped from V and 4 bases from J, the junction kept 7 bases outside the gene matches. The germline V gene encodes CDR1 ENHRY and CDR2 SYGVKD. The chain's CDR3 is CAISDPTSGEYNEQFF. Written as DNA, the CDR3 is TGTGCCATCAGTGACCCGACTAGCGGAGAATACAATGAGCAGTTCTTC.

This chain links TRBV19 with TRBJ2-4; TRBD2 matches 7 bases. Per germline, CDR1 LNHDA and CDR2 SQIVND (reference sequence). The length of the CDR3 is 13 residues. Unmatched junction bases numbered 6, after V lost 4 bases and J lost 9 bases. CDR3 bases: TGTGCCAGTAGTAGGGAGGGGAGCGGCATTCAGTACTTC. Amino acid sequence: CASSREGSGIQYF.

This chain links TRBV12-3 or TRBV12-4 with TRBJ1-5; the D is unclear. Trimming shortened V by 6 bases and J by 9 bases, and 15 bases separated the two germline ends. This CDR3 is 13 amino acids long. CDR3 DNA sequence: TGTGCCAGCAGATCAAGGGTGCGGGGGCCCCAGCATTTT. It yields the protein CASRSRVRGPQHF.

The chain links TRBV5-1 to TRBJ1-4; D remains unclear. The CDR3 covers 14 residues. V lost 6 bases to trimming and J lost 4 bases, with 13 bases between them. Germline CDR1 is SGHRS and CDR2 is YFSETQ. The CDR3 is CASNSDGLNEKLFF. The CDR3 region has the DNA TGCGCCAGCAACTCGGACGGACTTAATGAAAAACTGTTTTTT.

The genes are TRBV25-1 and TRBJ1-5, with a weak D call TRBD1 (6 bases). Germline V gene sequence: CDR1 MGHDK, CDR2 SYGVNS. The V gene lost 2 bases and the J gene lost 7 bases, with 12 bases spanning the gap. The CDR3 runs 14 residues. The CDR3 is CASSEPGGGQPQHF. The CDR3 DNA sequence: TGTGCCAGCAGTGAACCGGGGGGCGGCCAGCCCCAGCATTTT.

The V call is TRBV19, the J call TRBJ2-2, with 10 nucleotides matching TRBD2. V was pared by 6 bases and J by 3 bases, with 7 bases of the junction left unmatched. The CDR3 totals 16 residues. The germline gives CDR1 LNHDA, CDR2 SQIVND (reference sequence). CDR3: CASSGLAGVHTGELFF. CDR3 coding DNA: TGTGCCAGTAGCGGTCTAGCGGGAGTCCACACCGGGGAGCTGTTTTTT.

The chain carries TRBV5-1 and TRBJ2-1, with TRBD2 matching over 9 bases. The V gene's germline CDR1 is SGHRS and CDR2 YFSETQ. The CDR3 contains 16 residues. V trimming: 4 bases; J trimming: 3 bases; junction bases outside the gene matches: 8. CDR3 amino acids: CASSRTGLASYNEQFF. CDR3 coding DNA: TGCGCCAGCAGCCGTACGGGACTAGCAAGCTACAATGAGCAGTTCTTC.